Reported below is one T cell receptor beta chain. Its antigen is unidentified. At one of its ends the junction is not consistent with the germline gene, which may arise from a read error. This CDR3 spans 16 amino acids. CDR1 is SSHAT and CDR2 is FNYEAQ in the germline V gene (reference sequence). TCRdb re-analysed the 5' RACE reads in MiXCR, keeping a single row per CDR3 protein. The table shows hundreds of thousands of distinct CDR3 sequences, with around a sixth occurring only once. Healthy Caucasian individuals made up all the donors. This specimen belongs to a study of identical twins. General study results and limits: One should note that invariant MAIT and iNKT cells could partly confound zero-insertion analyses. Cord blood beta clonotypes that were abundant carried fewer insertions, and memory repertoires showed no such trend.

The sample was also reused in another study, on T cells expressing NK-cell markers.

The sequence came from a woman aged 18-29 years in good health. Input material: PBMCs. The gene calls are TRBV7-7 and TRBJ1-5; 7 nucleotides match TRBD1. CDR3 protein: CASRGVVGRSNQPQHF. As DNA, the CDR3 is TGTGCTAGCAGGGGGGTTGTGGGAAGGAGCAATCAGCCCCAGCATTTT.